The clone carrying this T cell receptor (beta chain) was seen only a few times. The data belong to a study of blood T cells in healthy people across ages. Then a second PCR, running about 6 to 12 cycles, was carried out with a sample-barcoded 5' primer and a J-beta primer mix. TCRdb re-called the 5' RACE reads through MiXCR, storing one row per CDR3 protein. This sample has fewer than 950,000 distinct CDR3 sequences, with around half found just once. The V gene's germline CDR1 is SGHTA and CDR2 FQGNSA. This CDR3 comprises 15 residues. The germline V and J ends were trimmed by 1 base and 5 bases, with 13 bases remaining between them.

The sample taken for sequencing was blood. J is TRBJ2-3 and V is TRBV7-2, with D perhaps matching TRBD1 or TRBD2 (5 bases each). The sequence came from an elderly man in good health. The CDR3 sequence: CASSLVGRGVDTQYF. CDR3 nucleotides: TGTGCCAGCAGCTTAGTCGGCAGAGGGGTAGATACGCAGTATTTT.